This is a list of T cell receptor beta chains from one sample in a study of T cell repertoires in cytomegalovirus infection. TCRdb reanalysed the reads using MiXCR and keeps one entry per CDR3 protein. The table lists roughly 300,000 distinct CDR3 sequences, over 20% of them singletons. The sample consisted of PBMCs. These TCRs come from a human donor in good health (CMV status not recorded). Some clones in this sample may be carry-over from other donors' samples. CDR3s include the opening cysteine and the closing phenylalanine or tryptophan. Fields, in order: D gene, V gene, J gene, clone size, CDR3 DNA, CDR3 protein. A D gene is named only where the DNA matches it firmly. Part of the rows lack a size; the others show once, few, many or a class for expanded clones.

TRBD2,TRBV28,TRBJ2-1,many,TGTGCCAGCAGTTCCGGGAGGGTATGGAATGAGCAGTTCTTC,CASSSGRVWNEQFF
TRBD2,TRBV20-1,TRBJ2-5,many,TGCAGTGCTAGTATACACGGGGGGAGTTCGTGGGAGACCCAGTACTTC,CSASIHGGSSWETQYF
NA,TRBV7-2,TRBJ1-1,many,TGTGCCAGCAGCCCGCGGACTGGGAACACTGAAGCTTTCTTT,CASSPRTGNTEAFF
NA,TRBV6-6,TRBJ1-2,NA,TGTGCCAGCAGCCGTGGAGGTTCCTATGGCTACACCTTC,CASSRGGSYGYTF
TRBD1,TRBV24-1,TRBJ2-5,few,TGTGCCACCGAGGACAGGGGAGAGACCCAGTACTTC,CATEDRGETQYF
TRBD1,TRBV5-1,TRBJ2-5,few,TGCGCCAGCAGCGACCCGACAGGGCGTGAGACCCAGTACTTC,CASSDPTGRETQYF
TRBD2,TRBV7-9,TRBJ2-1,few,TGTGCCAGCAGCTACCTCAGCGGGAGCTCCTACAATGAGCAGTTCTTC,CASSYLSGSSYNEQFF
TRBD2,TRBV11-2,TRBJ2-1,few,TGTGCCAGCAGCGGATTAGCGGGGGGGCTCTACAATGAGCAGTTCTTC,CASSGLAGGLYNEQFF
NA,TRBV11-2,TRBJ1-2,NA,TGTGCCAGCAGCACCAGACTCGTTAAGGGCTACACCTTC,CASSTRLVKGYTF
NA,TRBV24-1,TRBJ2-1,NA,TGTGCCACCACAGGGTTCAATGAGCAGTTCTTC,CATTGFNEQFF
NA,TRBV30,TRBJ2-1,many,TGTGCCTGGAGTCGTCCCGACAATGAGCAGTTCTTC,CAWSRPDNEQFF
NA,TRBV7-2,TRBJ2-4,many,TGTGCCAGCAGCTTAGTAGTGGGAGGAAACATTCAGTACTTC,CASSLVVGGNIQYF
NA,TRBV20-1,TRBJ2-5,NA,TGCAGTGCTTGGGGTGGTGCAGAGACCCAGTACTTC,CSAWGGAETQYF
TRBD1,TRBV24-1,TRBJ2-1,NA,TGTGCCTCCTCCCCGACCCAGGGACAGGGTAAAGATGAGCAGTTCTTC,CASSPTQGQGKDEQFF
NA,TRBV12-3/TRBV12-4,TRBJ1-6,few,TGTGCCAGCAGTTTTACTCAGTCCCGACTAACCCTCCACTTT,CASSFTQSRLTLHF
NA,TRBV20-1,TRBJ1-6,NA,TGCAGTGCTAGATATAGTTACAATTCACCCCTCCACTTT,CSARYSYNSPLHF
NA,TRBV7-2,TRBJ2-1,many,TGTGCCAGCAGCTTAGCAGGGAGTGAGCAGTTCTTC,CASSLAGSEQFF
NA,TRBV29-1,TRBJ2-7,NA,TGCAGCGTTATCGAGTCCTACGAGCAGTACTTC,CSVIESYEQYF
NA,TRBV7-9,TRBJ1-2,few,TGTGCCAGCAGCCCAAGCCAGTCGGGCTATGGCTACACCTTC,CASSPSQSGYGYTF
TRBD2,TRBV6-2/TRBV6-3,TRBJ2-4,few,TGTGCCAGCAGTTTAGCGGGAGGTCATGGAGGCAAAAACATTCAGTACTTC,CASSLAGGHGGKNIQYF
NA,TRBV5-1,TRBJ2-3,many,TGCGCCAGCAGCTTGGATGGCAGGACAGATACGCAGTATTTT,CASSLDGRTDTQYF
NA,TRBV28,TRBJ1-2,NA,TGTGCCAGCAGCCCCCCAAGGGCTAACTATGGCTACACCTTC,CASSPPRANYGYTF
NA,TRBV10-3,TRBJ2-1,NA,TGTGCCATCAGGACAATTCCAAACAATGAGCAGTTCTTC,CAIRTIPNNEQFF
TRBD2,TRBV7-6,TRBJ2-7,NA,TGTGCCAGCAGCGATAGCGGGTCCCCTGGCGAGCAGTACTTC,CASSDSGSPGEQYF
NA,TRBV30,TRBJ1-6,few,TGTGCCTGGGGGGGACACCGCTTGGACTATAATTCACCCCTCCACTTT,CAWGGHRLDYNSPLHF
NA,TRBV7-2,TRBJ2-1,many,TGTGCCAGCAGCTTATACGGTTCTAGCTCCTACAATGAGCAGTTCTTC,CASSLYGSSSYNEQFF
NA,TRBV6-2/TRBV6-3,TRBJ1-5,NA,TGTGCCACCATGAGGGGGGTGGCTCAGCCCCAGCATTTT,CATMRGVAQPQHF
NA,TRBV12-3/TRBV12-4,TRBJ1-1,NA,TGTGCCAGCACCCGGGACAACCTCAACACTGAAGCTTTCTTT,CASTRDNLNTEAFF
TRBD1,TRBV29-1,TRBJ2-7,NA,TGCAGCGGGGGGACAGCCTACGAGCAGTACTTC,CSGGTAYEQYF
TRBD1,TRBV12-3/TRBV12-4,TRBJ1-2,NA,TGTGCCAGCAGTTTGGGACAGGCGGGGAACTATGGCTACACCTTC,CASSLGQAGNYGYTF
TRBD2,TRBV7-2,TRBJ2-1,many,TGTGCCAGCAGCTCCCGACTAGCGGGAGGGCCCAATGAGCAGTTCTTC,CASSSRLAGGPNEQFF